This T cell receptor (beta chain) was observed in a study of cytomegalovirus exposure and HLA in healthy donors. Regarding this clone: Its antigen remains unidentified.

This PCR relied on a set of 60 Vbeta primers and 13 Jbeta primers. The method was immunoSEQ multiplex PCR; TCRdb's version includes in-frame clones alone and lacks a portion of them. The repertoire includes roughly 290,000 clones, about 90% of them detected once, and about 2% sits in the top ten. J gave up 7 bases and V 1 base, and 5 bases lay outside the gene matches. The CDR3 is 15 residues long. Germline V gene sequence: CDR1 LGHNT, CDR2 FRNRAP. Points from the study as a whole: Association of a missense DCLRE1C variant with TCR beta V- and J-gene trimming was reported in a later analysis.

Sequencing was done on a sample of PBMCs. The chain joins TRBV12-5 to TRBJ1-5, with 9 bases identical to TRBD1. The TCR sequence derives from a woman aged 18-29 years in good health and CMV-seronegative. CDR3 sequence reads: CASGLGDREFQPQHF. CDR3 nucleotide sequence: TGTGCTAGTGGTTTGGGGGACAGGGAATTCCAGCCCCAGCATTTT. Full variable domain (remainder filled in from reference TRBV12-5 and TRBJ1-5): DARVTQTPRHKVTEMGQEVTMRCQPILGHNTVFWYRQTMMQGLELLAYFRNRAPLDDSGMPKDRFSAEMPDATLATLKIQPSEPRDSAVYFCASGLGDREFQPQHFGDGTRLSIL.